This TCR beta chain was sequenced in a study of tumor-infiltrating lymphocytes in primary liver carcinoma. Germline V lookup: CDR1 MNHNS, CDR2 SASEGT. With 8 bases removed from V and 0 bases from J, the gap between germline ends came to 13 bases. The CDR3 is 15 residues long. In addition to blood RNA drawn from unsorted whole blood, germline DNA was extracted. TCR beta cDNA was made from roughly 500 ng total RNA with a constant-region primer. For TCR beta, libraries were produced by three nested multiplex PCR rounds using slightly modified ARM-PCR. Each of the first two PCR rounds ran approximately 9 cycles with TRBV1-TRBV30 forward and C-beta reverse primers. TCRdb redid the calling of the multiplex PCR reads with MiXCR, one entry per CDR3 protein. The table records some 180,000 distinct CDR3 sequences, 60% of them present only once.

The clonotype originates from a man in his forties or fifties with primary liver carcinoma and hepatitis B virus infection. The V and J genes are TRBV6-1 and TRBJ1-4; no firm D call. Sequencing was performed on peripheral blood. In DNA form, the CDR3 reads TGTGCCAGCTCCCGCGGTGGTGCAACTAATGAAAAACTGTTTTTT. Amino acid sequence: CASSRGGATNEKLFF.